The present entry profiles one T cell receptor (beta chain) with its context. Its antigen remains unidentified. One base away there is no much larger clone; base qualities are not given. The immunoSEQ Assay, a bias-controlled multiplex PCR, was used to amplify TCRbeta CDR3 regions from genomic DNA. From the authors' description of their analysis: The number of nucleated cells in each sample was estimated by amplification of reference gene primers within the assay. Sequence reads were collapsed and filtered to measure the absolute abundance of every unique TCRbeta CDR3 rearrangement. For each sample, productive Simpson clonality was calculated as the square root of Simpson's diversity index over productive rearrangements. Imported from immuneACCESS, the table was reduced by TCRdb to in-frame sequences with V and J called. These copies leave out some clones; in studies compared against another copy, an unresolved V gene accounts for under half, and the cause of the remainder is not known. That table furnishes V, J and clone size, whereas the DNA furnished D and trimming. The sample table holds roughly 500,000 clones, of which approximately 86% were seen once. In total, the top ten clones hold 6.5% to 8.5% of the sample.

The source of the sample is a study of blood T cell repertoires in COVID-19 (TCRdb year 2020). Study-wide context: Samples covering the acute and convalescent phases of COVID-19 were provided by collaborators in the United States, Italy and Spain. The material from the prospective study consisted of cDNA or gDNA derived from T cells, B-cell-depleted T cells, or PBMCs. Subjects who had been exposed to COVID-19, were actively infected with it, or had recovered from it provided the deeply sampled blood TCRbeta repertoires that made up the dataset. A freely available public database, intended as a resource for researchers studying the immune response to SARS-CoV-2, is where the repertoires were released. Samples came from the ongoing ImmuneRACE study (first 160 participants) plus 1,254 subjects from 6 global collaborators. The sample metadata nearly always contained a de-identified subject ID, COVID-19 status, age in years and sex. Where available, HLA class I and class II types were taken from metadata supplied by the sample provider and were not determined by assay-based typing. General findings and caveats noted by the study authors: How much clinical and demographic metadata was included differed by source and by participant, and the metadata was provided uncurated.

According to the germline V gene, CDR1 reads SGHRS and CDR2 reads YFSETQ. The CDR3, cysteine through phenylalanine, is 13 amino acids long. The retained sequence is limited to the CDR3, 39 bases, with the frame set at the first base. Relative to germline, V is missing 4 bases and J is missing 8 bases, with 5 bases of the junction outside any gene match. Participants in the prospective study were aged about 18 to 95 years, lived in 20 to 30 United States geographic areas, and enrolled through a virtual design. In the prospective study, cohorts were assigned on the basis of participant-reported clinical history obtained from a screening survey and a study questionnaire. Recovered participants in ImmuneRACE Cohort 3 were defined by two consecutive negative NP/OP PCR tests, clearance by a healthcare professional, or resolution of symptoms. In the prospective study, whole blood, serum and a nasopharyngeal or oropharyngeal swab were collected from each participant by mobile phlebotomists. Over a roughly 2-month period, participants in the prospective study had the option of providing additional blood draws and questionnaires. Before DNA extraction, blood samples from the prospective study were shipped at room temperature or frozen.

The sequence is built from TRBV5-1 and TRBJ1-2; 10 junctional bases match TRBD1. The clonotype originates from a woman in her sixties or seventies who had recovered from COVID-19. Sample: PBMCs or T cells enriched from blood (not recorded which). Here is the DNA: TGCGCCAGCAGCCCGACAGGGGGCGCAGGCTACACCTTC. This encodes CASSPTGGAGYTF.